Sequencing of this T cell receptor (beta chain) was carried out in a study of blood T cell repertoires in COVID-19. Across the whole study: COVID-19 samples from acute and convalescent phases originated in the United States, Italy and Spain.

This clone was counted only a few times. Trimming stripped 8 bases from V and 7 bases from J, with 18 bases between. In germline, CDR1 is MNHEY, CDR2 SMNVEV (reference sequence). This CDR3 is 14 amino acids long. This table comes from immunoSEQ multiplex PCR, and its TCRdb copy is limited to in-frame clones, with some not included. This repertoire shows approximately 250,000 clones, about 91% found once; its top ten account for approximately 3%. Individuals aged roughly 18 to 95 years were recruited from about two dozen US areas. V is TRBV27 and J is TRBJ2-1; possibly TRBD2 for D (5 bases). The TCR originated in a man aged 35 to 55 who had been exposed to COVID-19. Sequencing was carried out using PBMCs or T cells enriched from blood (not recorded which). The DNA for the CDR3 is TGTGCCAGCGCGGGTTTCTCACGAGGGAATGAGCAGTTCTTC. It codes for CASAGFSRGNEQFF.